Detailed here is one TCR beta chain. Its antigen is unknown. Assay: immunoSEQ multiplex PCR; the TCRdb copy retains only in-frame clones and omits some. The table records tens of thousands of clones, roughly 73% of them present only once. This sample was included in a study of OX40 agonist ivuxolimab in advanced cancers. Study at large: Patients received intravenous ivuxolimab every 2 weeks at 0.01 to 10 mg/kg. Allowance was made for prior anti-PD-1, anti-PD-L1 or anti-CTLA-4 therapy, and about 44% had some. Study findings and constraints: Clonal expansion was seen in CD4+ and CD8+ blood T cells by week 6 at 0.1 to 3.0 mg/kg.

J lost 1 base, V lost 3 bases, and 7 bases had no gene match. The V gene's germline CDR1 is SGDLS and CDR2 YYNGEE. The CDR3 extends over 17 amino acids. The J gene is TRBJ2-1, the V gene TRBV9, with 10 bases lining up with TRBD2. The source is an adult with an advanced solid tumor such as melanoma, head and neck, liver or kidney cancer. Specimen: CD4+ or CD8+ T cells sorted from blood, collected in a trial of the OX40 agonist ivuxolimab. The CDR3 sequence is CASSETSGAPSYNEQFF. CDR3 nucleotide sequence: TGTGCCAGCAGCGAAACTAGCGGGGCGCCTTCCTACAATGAGCAGTTCTTC.